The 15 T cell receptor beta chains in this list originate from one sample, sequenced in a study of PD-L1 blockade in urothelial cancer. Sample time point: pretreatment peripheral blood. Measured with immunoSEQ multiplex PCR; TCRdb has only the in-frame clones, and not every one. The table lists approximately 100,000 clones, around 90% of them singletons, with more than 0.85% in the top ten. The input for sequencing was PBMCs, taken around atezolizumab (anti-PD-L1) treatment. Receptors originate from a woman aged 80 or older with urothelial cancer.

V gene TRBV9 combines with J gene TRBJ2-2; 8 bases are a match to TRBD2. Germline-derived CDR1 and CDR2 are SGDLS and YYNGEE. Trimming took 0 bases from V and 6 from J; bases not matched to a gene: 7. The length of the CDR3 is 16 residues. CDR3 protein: CASSVEPSGSSGELFF. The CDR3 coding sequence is TGTGCCAGCAGCGTAGAGCCCAGCGGGAGTTCCGGGGAGCTGTTTTTT.

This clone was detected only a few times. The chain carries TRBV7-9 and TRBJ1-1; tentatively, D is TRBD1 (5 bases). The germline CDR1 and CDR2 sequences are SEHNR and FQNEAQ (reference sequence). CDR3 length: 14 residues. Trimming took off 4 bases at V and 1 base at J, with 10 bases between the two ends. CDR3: CASSWLQENTEAFF. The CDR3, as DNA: TGTGCCAGCAGCTGGTTACAGGAGAACACTGAAGCTTTCTTT. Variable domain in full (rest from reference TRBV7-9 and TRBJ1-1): DTGVSQNPRHKITKRGQNVTFRCDPISEHNRLYWYRQTLGQGPEFLTYFQNEAQLEKSRLLSDRFSAERPKGSFSTLEIQRTEQGDSAMYLCASSWLQENTEAFFGQGTRLTVV.

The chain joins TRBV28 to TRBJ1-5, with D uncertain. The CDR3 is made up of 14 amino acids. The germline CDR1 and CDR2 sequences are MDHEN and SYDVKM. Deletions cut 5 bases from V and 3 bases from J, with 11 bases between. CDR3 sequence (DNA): TGTGCCAGCAGTACCCCCGGTCTCAATCAGCCCCAGCATTTT. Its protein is CASSTPGLNQPQHF.

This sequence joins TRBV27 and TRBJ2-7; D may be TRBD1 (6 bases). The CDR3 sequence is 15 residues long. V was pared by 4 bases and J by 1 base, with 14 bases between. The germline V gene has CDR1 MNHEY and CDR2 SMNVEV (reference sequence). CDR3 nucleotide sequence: TGTGCCAGCAGTTCTCGGACAGACCTTTCCTACGAGCAGTACTTC. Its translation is CASSSRTDLSYEQYF.

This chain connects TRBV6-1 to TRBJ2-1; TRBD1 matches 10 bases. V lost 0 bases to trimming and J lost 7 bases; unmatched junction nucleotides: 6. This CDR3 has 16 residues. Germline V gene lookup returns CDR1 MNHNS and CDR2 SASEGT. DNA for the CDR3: TGTGCCAGCAGTGAAGCTATGGGGACAGGGGTGAATGAGCAGTTCTTC. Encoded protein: CASSEAMGTGVNEQFF.

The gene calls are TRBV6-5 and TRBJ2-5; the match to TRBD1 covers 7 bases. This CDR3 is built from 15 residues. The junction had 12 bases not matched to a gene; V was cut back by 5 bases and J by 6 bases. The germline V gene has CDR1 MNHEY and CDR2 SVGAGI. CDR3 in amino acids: CASSHRDSTIQTQYF. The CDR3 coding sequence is TGTGCCAGCAGTCATCGGGACAGTACCATCCAGACCCAGTACTTC.

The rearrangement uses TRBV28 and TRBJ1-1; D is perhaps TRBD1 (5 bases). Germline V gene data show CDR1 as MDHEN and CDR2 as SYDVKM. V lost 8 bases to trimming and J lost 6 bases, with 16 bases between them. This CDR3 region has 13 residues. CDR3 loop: CASGLRWGAEAFF. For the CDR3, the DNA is TGTGCCAGCGGACTCCGATGGGGGGCTGAAGCTTTCTTT.

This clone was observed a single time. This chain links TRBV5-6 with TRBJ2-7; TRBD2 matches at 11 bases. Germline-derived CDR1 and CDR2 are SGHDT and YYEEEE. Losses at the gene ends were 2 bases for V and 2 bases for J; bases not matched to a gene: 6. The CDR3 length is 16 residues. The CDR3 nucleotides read TGTGCCAGCAGCTTCCGGACTAGCGGGTTAGCCTACGAGCAGTACTTC. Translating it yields CASSFRTSGLAYEQYF.

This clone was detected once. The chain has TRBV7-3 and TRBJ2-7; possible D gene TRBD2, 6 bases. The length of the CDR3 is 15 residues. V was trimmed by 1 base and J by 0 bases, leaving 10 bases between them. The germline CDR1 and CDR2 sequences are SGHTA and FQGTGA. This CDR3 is CASSLSDGSSYEQYF. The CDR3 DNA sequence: TGTGCCAGCAGCTTAAGTGACGGGAGCTCCTACGAGCAGTACTTC.

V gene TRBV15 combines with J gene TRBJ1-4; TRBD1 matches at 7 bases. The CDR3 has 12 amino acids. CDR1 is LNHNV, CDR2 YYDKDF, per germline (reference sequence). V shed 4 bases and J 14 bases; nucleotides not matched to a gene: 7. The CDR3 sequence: CATSNPAGGLFF. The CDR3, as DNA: TGTGCCACCAGCAACCCGGCAGGGGGGCTGTTTTTT.

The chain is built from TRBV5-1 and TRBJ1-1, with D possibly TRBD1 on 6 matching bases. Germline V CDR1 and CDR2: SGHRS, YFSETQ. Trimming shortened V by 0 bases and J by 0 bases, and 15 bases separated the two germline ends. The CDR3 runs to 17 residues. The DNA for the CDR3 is TGCGCCAGCAGCTTGGAAACAGGGATACCCTTGAACACTGAAGCTTTCTTT. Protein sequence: CASSLETGIPLNTEAFF.

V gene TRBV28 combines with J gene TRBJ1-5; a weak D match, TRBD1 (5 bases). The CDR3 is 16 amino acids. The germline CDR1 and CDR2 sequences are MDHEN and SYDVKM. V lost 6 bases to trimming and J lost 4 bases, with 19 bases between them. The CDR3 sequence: CASSYAGRTGNQPQHF. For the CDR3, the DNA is TGTGCCAGCAGCTACGCGGGACGCACGGGAAATCAGCCCCAGCATTTT.

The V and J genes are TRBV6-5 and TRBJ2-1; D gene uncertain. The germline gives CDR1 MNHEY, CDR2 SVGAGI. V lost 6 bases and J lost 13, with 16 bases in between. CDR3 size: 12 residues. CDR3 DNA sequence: TGTGCCAGCAGCCGACCAGACCGGGTTCAGTTCTTC. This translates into CASSRPDRVQFF.

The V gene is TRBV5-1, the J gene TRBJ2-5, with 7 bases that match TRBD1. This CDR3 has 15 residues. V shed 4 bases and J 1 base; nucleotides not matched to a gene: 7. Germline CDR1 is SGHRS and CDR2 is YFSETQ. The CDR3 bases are TGCGCCAGCAGCCGAGGGGACAGCTCCCAAGAGACCCAGTACTTC. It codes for CASSRGDSSQETQYF.

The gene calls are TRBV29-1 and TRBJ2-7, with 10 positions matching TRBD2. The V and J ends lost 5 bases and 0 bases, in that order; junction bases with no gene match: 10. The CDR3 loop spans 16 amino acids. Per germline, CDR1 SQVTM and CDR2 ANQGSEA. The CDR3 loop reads CSVYRTSGVSSYEQYF. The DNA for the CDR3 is TGCAGCGTTTACCGAACTAGCGGGGTCAGCTCCTACGAGCAGTACTTC.